This TCR beta chain was captured in a study of blood T cells in healthy people across ages. This clonotype came up a few times. With a J-beta primer mix and a sample-barcoded 5' primer, a second PCR ran about 6 to 11 cycles. Template switching added a 12-random-nucleotide identifier to every cDNA molecule. TCRdb ran MiXCR on the 5' RACE reads and lists one entry per CDR3 protein. The table has fewer than 650,000 distinct CDR3 sequences, around 27% seen once. The germline CDR1 and CDR2 sequences are SGHRS and YFSETQ. There are 15 residues in the CDR3. Donation came from healthy Caucasian individuals in Russia who were aged about 6 to 95. Each donor had about 9.6 milliliters of peripheral blood drawn. These data also formed part of another study, on T cells of mothers and their children.

Sequenced input: blood. The chain has TRBV5-1 and TRBJ2-5; 12 bases are shared with TRBD1. Matching the DNA end better, TRBJ2-7 makes the J call doubtful. The receptor was derived from a boy between 2 and 10 years old in good health. CDR3 protein: CASSLGDRGQYEQYF. The CDR3 bases are TGCGCCAGCAGCTTGGGGGACAGGGGGCAGTACGAGCAGTACTTC.